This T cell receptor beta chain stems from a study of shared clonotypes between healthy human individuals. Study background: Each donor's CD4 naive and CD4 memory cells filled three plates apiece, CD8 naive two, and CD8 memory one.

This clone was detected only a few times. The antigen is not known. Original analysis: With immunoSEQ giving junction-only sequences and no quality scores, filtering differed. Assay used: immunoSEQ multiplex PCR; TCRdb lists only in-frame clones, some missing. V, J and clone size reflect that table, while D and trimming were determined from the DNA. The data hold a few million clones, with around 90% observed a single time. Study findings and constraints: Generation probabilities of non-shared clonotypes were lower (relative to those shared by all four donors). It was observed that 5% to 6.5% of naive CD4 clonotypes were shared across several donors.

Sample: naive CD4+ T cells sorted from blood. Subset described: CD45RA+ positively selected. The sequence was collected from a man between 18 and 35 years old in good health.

CDR3 region: CASAGANQPQHF. The CDR3 DNA is TGTGCTTCCGCCGGGGCCAATCAGCCCCAGCATTTT. The chain uses TRBV7-9 and TRBJ1-5, with a possible D match to TRBD1 (5 bases). The CDR3 is 12 amino acids. In germline, CDR1 is SEHNR, CDR2 FQNEAQ (reference sequence).